A single sample gave rise to the 27 T cell receptor beta chains below, sequenced in a study of T cells in Graves' hyperthyroidism and ophthalmopathy. Regions amplified from RNA transcripts were the TCR beta CDR3 regions. Initially, a first-round RT-PCR of the TCR CDR3 employed the HTBI primer set. MiXCR, applied by TCRdb to the multiplex PCR reads, yields one record per CDR3 protein. The sample has a few hundred thousand distinct CDR3 sequences, 46% seen once. The source material was peripheral blood or thyroid tissue (not recorded which). These receptors were collected from a woman younger than 35 with Graves' hyperthyroidism.

The rearrangement joins TRBV20-1 to TRBJ2-7; 7 bases align to TRBD2. Germline V gene lookup returns CDR1 DFQATT and CDR2 SNEGSKA (reference sequence). The CDR3 runs to 15 residues. Trimming removed 0 bases from V and 2 bases from J; junction bases left unmatched: 7. The CDR3 sequence is CSARDQPSGTYEQYF. Here the CDR3 DNA reads TGCAGTGCTAGAGATCAGCCTAGCGGAACCTACGAGCAGTACTTC.

The chain recombines TRBV7-2 with TRBJ1-1; 7 bases fit TRBD1. This CDR3 region has 13 residues. Germline lookup yields CDR1 SGHTA and CDR2 FQGNSA. V shed 4 bases and J 6 bases; nucleotides not matched to a gene: 5. CDR3 in DNA: TGTGCCAGCAGCTCTCCGACAGGGTCTGAAGCTTTCTTT. It codes for CASSSPTGSEAFF.

The chain links TRBV7-2 to TRBJ2-5; TRBD2 agrees at 11 bases. V was pared by 4 bases and J by 0 bases, with 13 bases of the junction left unmatched. The V gene's germline CDR1 is SGHTA and CDR2 FQGNSA. The CDR3 totals 19 residues. The CDR3 here is CASSSAPGTSGSYQETQYF. CDR3 DNA: TGTGCCAGCAGCTCCGCCCCCGGGACTAGCGGTTCGTACCAAGAGACCCAGTACTTC.

This clonotype showed up just a few times. The genes are TRBV29-1 and TRBJ1-1; possibly TRBD1 for D (6 bases). The germline V gene encodes CDR1 SQVTM and CDR2 ANQGSEA. The CDR3 extends over 11 amino acids. Trimming stripped 5 bases from V and 5 bases from J, with 9 bases between. CDR3: CSVPQGTEAFF. The CDR3 coding sequence is TGCAGCGTTCCTCAGGGGACTGAAGCTTTCTTT. The full variable domain, completed using reference TRBV29-1 and TRBJ1-1, is SAVISQKPSRDICQRGTSLTIQCQVDSQVTMMFWYRQQPGQSLTLIATANQGSEATYESGFVIDKFPISRPNLTFSTLTVSNMSPEDSSIYLCSVPQGTEAFFGQGTRLTVV.

This clonotype was picked up a small number of times. One end of the junction does not line up with germline, which may come from a read error. The gene calls are TRBV7-2 and TRBJ1-2; 9 bases are a match to TRBD1. The CDR3 runs to 15 residues. Per germline, CDR1 SGHTA and CDR2 FQGNSA. Here the CDR3 DNA reads TGTGGCAGCAGCAGGGGGACAGGGTCAGGCTATGGCTACACCTTC. Translation: CGSSRGTGSGYGYTF.

This clonotype was found a few times. The V and J genes are TRBV14 and TRBJ1-4; no clear D. Germline CDR1 reads SGHDN; CDR2 reads FVKESK. This CDR3 is 13 amino acids long. V gave up 5 bases and J gave up 6 bases, with 10 bases separating them. CDR3: CASSSLGDEKLFF. As DNA, the CDR3 is TGTGCCAGCAGCTCGCTTGGGGATGAAAAACTGTTTTTT.

For this clonotype: At one end the junction does not follow the germline gene, possibly because of a read error. This chain links TRBV2 with TRBJ2-7, with D possibly matching TRBD2 (6 bases). The germline V gene has CDR1 SNHLY and CDR2 FYNNEI. The CDR3 extends over 14 amino acids. For the CDR3, the DNA is TGTGCCAGCAGTACGGGAGAAGCGTCCTCCGAGCAGTACTTC. Protein: CASSTGEASSEQYF. The complete variable domain, with remaining parts taken from reference TRBV2 and TRBJ2-7, reads EPEVTQTPSHQVTQMGQEVILRCVPISNHLYFYWYRQILGQKVEFLVSFYNNEISEKSEIFDDQFSVERPDGSNFTLKIRSTKLEDSAMYFCASSTGEASSEQYFGPGTRLTVT.

In this sample, this clonotype turned up many times. The V and J genes are TRBV12-3 or TRBV12-4 and TRBJ1-5, with 7 bases fitting TRBD1. V was clipped by 5 bases and J by 7 bases; unmatched bases: 5. The CDR3 spans 13 residues. CDR3 sequence: CASSKTGSQPQHF. CDR3 nucleotide sequence: TGTGCCAGCAGTAAGACAGGGTCCCAGCCCCAGCATTTT.

The sample holds one count of this clonotype. This chain joins TRBV5-1 and TRBJ2-7; perhaps TRBD1 as D (6 bases). Deletions cut 1 base from V and 3 bases from J, with 23 bases between. The CDR3 spans 18 residues. Looked up from germline, CDR1 is SGHRS and CDR2 is YFSETQ. The CDR3 DNA reads as TGCGCCAGCAGCTTGAGGGGGTTCAGGCTAGCAGACTACTACGAGCAGTACTTC. This translates into CASSLRGFRLADYYEQYF.

The chain has TRBV7-6 and TRBJ2-5, with unresolved D. V was cut by 5 bases and J by 8 bases, with 27 bases left in between. This CDR3 is 17 amino acids long. Germline V gene data show CDR1 as SGHVS and CDR2 as FNYEAQ. CDR3 bases: TGTGCCAGCAGCCAAGTTGACCCCGGGCGACTTACGAGAACCCAGTACTTC. This encodes CASSQVDPGRLTRTQYF.

The chain couples TRBV7-3 to TRBJ1-1, with 7 bases identical to TRBD1. The CDR3 has 15 residues. V was clipped by 3 bases and J by 1 base; unmatched bases: 5. Germline V gene sequence: CDR1 SGHTA, CDR2 FQGTGA. The CDR3 reads CASSLGDSRNTEAFF. The CDR3 nucleotides are TGTGCCAGCAGCTTGGGGGACAGTAGGAACACTGAAGCTTTCTTT.

This clonotype has only a few counts. V gene TRBV9 combines with J gene TRBJ1-6; no firm D call. Germline V lookup: CDR1 SGDLS, CDR2 YYNGEE. With 3 bases removed from V and 0 bases from J, the gap between germline ends came to 22 bases. The CDR3 is 20 amino acids. DNA for the CDR3: TGTGCCAGCAGCGACGAAGGGCAGGCGGCACCGAGCTCCTATAATTCACCCCTCCACTTT. Translation gives CASSDEGQAAPSSYNSPLHF.

Points on this clonotype: At one end, the junction sequence differs from germline, possibly due to a read error. The rearrangement joins TRBV7-4 to TRBJ2-2; D is perhaps TRBD2 (5 bases). Germline V gives CDR1 SGHVT, CDR2 SQSDAQ. The CDR3 loop spans 14 amino acids. Here the CDR3 reads CASSQRGSTGELFF. CDR3 in DNA: TGTGCCAGCAGCCAACGAGGGAGCACCGGGGAGCTGTTCTTT.

The J gene is TRBJ1-5, the V gene TRBV20-1; TRBD1 is a possible D gene (6 bases). The V end was cut by 1 base, the J end by 2 bases, with 15 bases between. In germline, CDR1 is DFQATT, CDR2 SNEGSKA (reference sequence). The CDR3 runs to 16 residues. In DNA form, the CDR3 reads TGCAGTGCTAGAGCTCTTGGGGGACAACGCAATCAGCCCCAGCATTTT. Encoded protein: CSARALGGQRNQPQHF.

The V gene is TRBV15, the J gene TRBJ1-2; no reliable D call. The CDR3 has 13 amino acids. CDR1 LNHNV and CDR2 YYDKDF come from the germline V gene (reference sequence). The ends were cut back, 4 bases at V and 4 bases at J, with 10 bases in the middle. CDR3: CATSNLKGYGYTF. Written as DNA, the CDR3 is TGTGCCACCAGCAACTTAAAAGGCTATGGCTACACCTTC.

This clonotype was seen repeatedly, ten times or more. V usage is TRBV20-1 and J usage is TRBJ1-5; D gene unclear. V gave up 6 bases and J gave up 1 base, with 7 bases separating them. The CDR3 runs 12 residues. Germline assignment: CDR1 DFQATT and CDR2 SNEGSKA (reference sequence). The CDR3 sequence: CSARTSNQPQHF. The DNA of the CDR3 is TGCAGTGCCAGGACGAGCAATCAGCCCCAGCATTTT.

V usage is TRBV25-1 and J usage is TRBJ1-2, with a tentative D call TRBD1 (5 bases). Germline assignment: CDR1 MGHDK and CDR2 SYGVNS. This CDR3 region has 11 residues. V lost 10 bases, J lost 6 bases, and 12 bases lay in between. Here the CDR3 DNA reads TGTGCCAACCGGGACCCTGATGGCTACACCTTC. It codes for CANRDPDGYTF.

This clonotype was counted at least ten times. An end of the junction does not agree with germline; a read error may underlie this. This rearrangement joins TRBV7-2 to TRBJ2-7; TRBD1 might be the D (6 bases). Per the germline V gene, CDR1 is SGHTA and CDR2 is FQGNSA. This CDR3 is 13 amino acids long. CDR3 amino acids: CASSLDSGSVANF. The CDR3 DNA sequence: TGTGCCAGCAGCTTGGACAGTGGCTCAGTAGCGAACTTC. Complete variable domain (other parts from reference TRBV7-2 and TRBJ2-7): GAGVSQSPSNKVTEKGKDVELRCDPISGHTALYWYRQSLGQGLEFLIYFQGNSAPDKSGLPSDRFSAERTGGSVSTLTIQRTQQEDSAVYLCASSLDSGSVANFGPGTRLTVT.

The rearrangement uses TRBV5-1 and TRBJ1-1; the match to TRBD1 covers 7 bases. Germline loops: CDR1 SGHRS, CDR2 YFSETQ. The junction had 6 bases not matched to a gene; V was cut back by 4 bases and J by 0 bases. The CDR3 runs to 15 residues. CDR3 DNA sequence: TGCGCCAGCAGCCAAGTGACAGGGATGAACACTGAAGCTTTCTTT. This codes for CASSQVTGMNTEAFF. Filled out from reference TRBV5-1 and TRBJ1-1, the complete variable domain reads KAGVTQTPRYLIKTRGQQVTLSCSPISGHRSVSWYQQTPGQGLQFLFEYFSETQRNKGNFPGRFSGRQFSNSRSEMNVSTLELGDSALYLCASSQVTGMNTEAFFGQGTRLTVV.

This clonotype was found many times. The chain combines TRBV10-3 with TRBJ1-2; possible D gene TRBD1, 5 bases. This CDR3 has 16 residues. The V end lost 0 bases, the J end lost 0 bases, and 11 bases lay between the germline ends. Per the germline V gene, CDR1 is ENHRY and CDR2 is SYGVKD. The CDR3: CAISESQTDTNYGYTF. The CDR3 nucleotides read TGTGCCATCAGTGAGTCCCAGACAGATACTAACTATGGCTACACCTTC.

J is TRBJ2-7 and V is TRBV29-1; the D gene is possibly TRBD2 (6 bases). The V gene lost 1 base and the J gene lost 9 bases, with 13 bases spanning the gap. The germline V gene has CDR1 SQVTM and CDR2 ANQGSEA. This CDR3 is built from 12 residues. The CDR3 sequence: CSVEGGEDTQYF. The DNA of the CDR3 is TGCAGCGTTGAAGGCGGGGAGGATACGCAGTACTTC.

The gene calls are TRBV25-1 and TRBJ1-2; a possible D gene is TRBD1 (6 bases). In germline, CDR1 is MGHDK, CDR2 SYGVNS. This CDR3 is built from 14 residues. V was shortened by 8 bases and J by 7 bases, with 20 bases between the two germline ends. This CDR3 is CASCPNDNRVGYTF. The CDR3 DNA is TGTGCCAGCTGTCCGAATGACAACAGGGTTGGCTACACCTTC.

This clonotype was observed at least ten times. The chain employs TRBV7-2 and TRBJ2-7; TRBD2 agrees at 13 bases. The V gene's germline CDR1 is SGHTA and CDR2 FQGNSA. The length of the CDR3 is 17 residues. The V gene end was trimmed by 5 bases and the J gene end by 3 bases; junction bases not matched to a gene: 10. The CDR3 spells CASSPGLAGAKRYEQYF. The CDR3 bases are TGTGCCAGCAGCCCCGGACTAGCGGGAGCCAAACGCTACGAGCAGTACTTC.

The CDR3 DNA follows: TGTGCCAGCAGCTACCCCACCCGCCCACTCGAGCAGTACTTC. Protein product: CASSYPTRPLEQYF. This chain links TRBV7-9 with TRBJ2-7; D uncertain. The CDR3 length is 14 residues. Trimming pared 4 bases from V and 6 bases from J, leaving 16 bases between. CDR1 is SEHNR and CDR2 is FQNEAQ in the germline V gene (reference sequence). Supplemented by reference TRBV7-9 and TRBJ2-7, the full variable domain reads DTGVSQNPRHKITKRGQNVTFRCDPISEHNRLYWYRQTLGQGPEFLTYFQNEAQLEKSRLLSDRFSAERPKGSFSTLEIQRTEQGDSAMYLCASSYPTRPLEQYFGPGTRLTVT.

V is TRBV7-9 and J is TRBJ2-7; 14 nucleotides align to TRBD2. Germline CDR1 SEHNR, CDR2 FQNEAQ (reference sequence). V lost 5 bases and J lost 6; bases outside the gene matches: 9. The CDR3 contains 16 residues. The CDR3 here is CASSRGLAGAAGEQYF. The CDR3 region has the DNA TGTGCCAGCAGCCGGGGACTAGCGGGAGCCGCGGGCGAGCAGTACTTC.

CDR3 sequence: CASSLAVNPGTSPYEQYF. In nucleotides, the CDR3 is TGTGCCAGCAGCTTAGCGGTAAACCCCGGGACTTCACCCTACGAGCAGTACTTC. This chain joins TRBV11-2 and TRBJ2-7, with D maybe TRBD2 (6 bases). V was shortened by 1 base and J by 2 bases, with 21 bases between the two germline ends. This CDR3 has 18 residues. CDR1 is SGHAT and CDR2 is FQNNGV in the germline V gene.

This clonotype has more than one count but fewer than ten. The gene calls are TRBV5-1 and TRBJ2-7; D possibly corresponds to TRBD2 (5 bases). CDR1 is SGHRS and CDR2 is YFSETQ in the germline V gene. This CDR3 spans 16 amino acids. With 6 bases removed from V and 2 bases from J, the gap between germline ends came to 21 bases. The CDR3 nucleotides are TGCGCCAGCAACCCACGAAAGAGCGGAGTGCCCTACGAGCAGTACTTC. The encoded protein is CASNPRKSGVPYEQYF.